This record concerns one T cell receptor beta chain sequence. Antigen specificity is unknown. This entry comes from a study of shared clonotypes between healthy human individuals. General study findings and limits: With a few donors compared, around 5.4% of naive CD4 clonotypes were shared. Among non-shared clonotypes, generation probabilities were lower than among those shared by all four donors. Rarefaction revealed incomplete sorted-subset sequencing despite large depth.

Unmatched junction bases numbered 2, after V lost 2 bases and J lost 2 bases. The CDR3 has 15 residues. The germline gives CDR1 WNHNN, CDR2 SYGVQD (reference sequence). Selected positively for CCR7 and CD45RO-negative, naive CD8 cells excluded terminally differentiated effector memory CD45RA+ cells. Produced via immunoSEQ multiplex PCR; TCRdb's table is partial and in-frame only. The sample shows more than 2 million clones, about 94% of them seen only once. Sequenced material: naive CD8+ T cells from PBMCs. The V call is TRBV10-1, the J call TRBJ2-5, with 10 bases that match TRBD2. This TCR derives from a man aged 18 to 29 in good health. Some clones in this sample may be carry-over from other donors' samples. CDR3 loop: CASSEGLAEQETQYF. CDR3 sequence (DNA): TGCGCCAGCAGTGAGGGACTAGCGGAGCAAGAGACCCAGTACTTC.